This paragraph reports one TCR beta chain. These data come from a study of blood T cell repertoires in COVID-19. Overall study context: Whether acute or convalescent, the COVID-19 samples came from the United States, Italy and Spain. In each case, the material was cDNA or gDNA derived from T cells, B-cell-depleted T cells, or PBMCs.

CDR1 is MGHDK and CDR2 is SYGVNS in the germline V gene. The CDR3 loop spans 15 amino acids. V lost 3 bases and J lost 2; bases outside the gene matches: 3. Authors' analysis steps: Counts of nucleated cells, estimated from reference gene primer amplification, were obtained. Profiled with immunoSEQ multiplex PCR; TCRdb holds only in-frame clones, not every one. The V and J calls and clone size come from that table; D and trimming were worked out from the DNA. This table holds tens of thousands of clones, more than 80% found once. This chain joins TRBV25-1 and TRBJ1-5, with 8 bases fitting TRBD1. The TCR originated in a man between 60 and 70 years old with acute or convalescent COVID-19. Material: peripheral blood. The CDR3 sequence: CASSDTTGGNQPQHF. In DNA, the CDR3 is TGTGCCAGCAGTGACACGACAGGGGGCAATCAGCCCCAGCATTTT. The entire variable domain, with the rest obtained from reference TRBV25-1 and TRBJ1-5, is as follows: EADIYQTPRYLVIGTGKKITLECSQTMGHDKMYWYQQDPGMELHLIHYSYGVNSTEKGDLSSESTVSRIRTEHFPLTLESARPSHTSQYLCASSDTTGGNQPQHFGDGTRLSIL.